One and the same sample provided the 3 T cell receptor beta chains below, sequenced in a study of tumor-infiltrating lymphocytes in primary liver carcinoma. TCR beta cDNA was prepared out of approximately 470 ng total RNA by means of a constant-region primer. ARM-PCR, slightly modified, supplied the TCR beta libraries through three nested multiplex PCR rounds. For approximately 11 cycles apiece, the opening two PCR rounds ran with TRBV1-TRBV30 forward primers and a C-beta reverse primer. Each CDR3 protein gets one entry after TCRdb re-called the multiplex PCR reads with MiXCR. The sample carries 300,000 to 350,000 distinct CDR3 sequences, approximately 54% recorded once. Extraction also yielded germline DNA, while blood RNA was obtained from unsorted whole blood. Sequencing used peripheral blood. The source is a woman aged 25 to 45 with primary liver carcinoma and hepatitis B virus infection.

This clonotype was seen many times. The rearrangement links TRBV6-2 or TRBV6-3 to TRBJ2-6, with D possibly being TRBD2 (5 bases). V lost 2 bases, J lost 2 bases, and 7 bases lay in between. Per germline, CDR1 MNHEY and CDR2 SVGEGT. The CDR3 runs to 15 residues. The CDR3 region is CASSYRGAGANVLTF. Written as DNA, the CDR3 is TGTGCCAGCAGTTACCGGGGAGCTGGGGCCAACGTCCTGACTTTC.

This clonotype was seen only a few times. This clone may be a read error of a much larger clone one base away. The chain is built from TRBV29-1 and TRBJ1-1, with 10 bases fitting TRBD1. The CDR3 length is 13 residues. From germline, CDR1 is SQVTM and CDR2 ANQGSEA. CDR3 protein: CSASDRGNTEAIF. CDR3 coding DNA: TGCAGCGCCTCGGACAGGGGGAACACTGAAGCTATCTTT.

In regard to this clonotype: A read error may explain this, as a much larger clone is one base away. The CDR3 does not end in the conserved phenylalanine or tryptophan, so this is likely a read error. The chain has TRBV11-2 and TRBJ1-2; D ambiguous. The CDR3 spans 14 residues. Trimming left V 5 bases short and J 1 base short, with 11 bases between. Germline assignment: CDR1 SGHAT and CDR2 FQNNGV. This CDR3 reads CASSQDTFNYGYTL. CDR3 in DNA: TGTGCCAGCAGCCAAGATACCTTTAACTATGGCTACACCCTC.